Included here is one TCR beta chain sequence, with context. Its antigen is currently unknown. A read error may account for a junction end that differs from germline. The data derive from a study of blood T cells in healthy people across ages. Points from the study as a whole: Greater diversity and more naive CD4+ cells were seen in long-lived donors than in aged donors. Considered underestimates were the diversity estimates obtained from one million T cells.

For the second PCR, which ran for about 6 to 11 cycles, a sample-barcoded 5' primer and a J-beta primer mix were used. TCRdb reanalysed the 5' RACE reads using MiXCR and keeps one entry per CDR3 protein. The sample yields around 1,000,000 distinct CDR3 sequences, roughly two fifths seen once. The CDR3 has 12 residues. CDR1 is MNHEY, CDR2 SMNVEV, per germline (reference sequence). Material for sequencing was blood. The TCR sequence derives from a man between 18 and 29 years old in good health. This chain connects TRBV27 to TRBJ2-1; perhaps TRBD1 as D (6 bases). The CDR3 DNA sequence: TGTGCCTGCAGTTTAGGGGGTTTGAAGCAGTTCTTC. This encodes CACSLGGLKQFF.